This T cell receptor (beta chain) was obtained from a study of Tregs in tolerant kidney transplant recipients. Study-level information: The nonmyeloablative bone marrow transplants came from related graft donors, with transient mixed chimerism.

Assay: immunoSEQ multiplex PCR; the TCRdb copy retains only in-frame clones and omits some. This sample has under 95,000 clones; about 91% occur once, and the top ten carry about 0.36%. Trimming removed 7 bases at V and 5 bases at J, with 17 bases between. Germline V gene data show CDR1 as SNHLY and CDR2 as FYNNEI. The CDR3 covers 15 residues. This receptor was identified in a human donor who received a combined kidney and bone marrow transplant. This sample comprised Tregs from blood, obtained before the transplant. V and J are TRBV2 and TRBJ2-2; D is perhaps TRBD2 (6 bases). CDR3 amino acids: CASKLRDAGTGELFF. In DNA form, the CDR3 reads TGTGCCAGCAAACTTAGGGACGCGGGGACCGGGGAGCTGTTTTTT.